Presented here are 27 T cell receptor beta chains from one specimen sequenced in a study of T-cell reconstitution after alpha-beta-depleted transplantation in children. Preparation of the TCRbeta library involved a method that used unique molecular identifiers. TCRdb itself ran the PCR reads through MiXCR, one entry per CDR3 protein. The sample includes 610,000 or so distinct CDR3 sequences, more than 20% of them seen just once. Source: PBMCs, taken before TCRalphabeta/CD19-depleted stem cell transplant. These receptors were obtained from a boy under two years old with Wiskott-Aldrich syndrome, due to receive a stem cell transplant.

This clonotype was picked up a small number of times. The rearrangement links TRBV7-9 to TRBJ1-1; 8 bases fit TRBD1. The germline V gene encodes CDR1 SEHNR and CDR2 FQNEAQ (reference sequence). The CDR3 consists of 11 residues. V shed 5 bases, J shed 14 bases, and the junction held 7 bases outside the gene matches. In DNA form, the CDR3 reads TGTGCCAGCAGCGTAGACAGGGGATCCTTCTTT. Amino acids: CASSVDRGSFF.

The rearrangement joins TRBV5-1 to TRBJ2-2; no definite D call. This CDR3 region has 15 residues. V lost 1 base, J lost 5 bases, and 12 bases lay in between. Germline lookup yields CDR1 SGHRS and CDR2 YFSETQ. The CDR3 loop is CASSLSTTQTGELFF. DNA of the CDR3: TGCGCCAGCAGCTTGAGCACCACCCAAACCGGGGAGCTGTTTTTT.

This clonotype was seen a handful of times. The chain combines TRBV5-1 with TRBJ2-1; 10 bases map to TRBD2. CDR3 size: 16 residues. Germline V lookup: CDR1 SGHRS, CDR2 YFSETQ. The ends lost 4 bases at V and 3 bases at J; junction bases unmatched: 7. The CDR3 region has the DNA TGCGCCAGCAGCGCGCTTTGGACTAGCGGCTACAATGAGCAGTTCTTC. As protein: CASSALWTSGYNEQFF.

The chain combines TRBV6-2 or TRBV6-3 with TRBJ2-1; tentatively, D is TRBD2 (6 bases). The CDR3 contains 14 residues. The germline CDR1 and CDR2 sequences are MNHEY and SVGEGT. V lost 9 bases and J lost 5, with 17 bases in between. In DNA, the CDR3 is TGTGCCAGTGGAAGGGACTCCAAGGACAATGAGCAGTTCTTC. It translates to CASGRDSKDNEQFF.

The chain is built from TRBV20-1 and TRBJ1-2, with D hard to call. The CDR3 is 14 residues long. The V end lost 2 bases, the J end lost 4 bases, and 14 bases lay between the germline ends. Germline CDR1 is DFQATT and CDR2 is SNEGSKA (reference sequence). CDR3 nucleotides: TGCAGTGCTAGATTACCGGGAAGCGCCTATGGCTACACCTTC. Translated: CSARLPGSAYGYTF.

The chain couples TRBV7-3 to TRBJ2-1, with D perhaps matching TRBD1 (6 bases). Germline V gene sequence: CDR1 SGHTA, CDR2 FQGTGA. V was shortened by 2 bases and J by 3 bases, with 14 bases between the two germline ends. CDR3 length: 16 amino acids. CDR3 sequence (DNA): TGTGCCAGCAGCTTAGGGGACACAACGTTCTACAATGAGCAGTTCTTC. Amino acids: CASSLGDTTFYNEQFF.

CDR3 residues: CASSQKITSGRAYEQFF. As DNA, the CDR3 is TGTGCCAGCAGCCAAAAAATAACTAGCGGGAGGGCCTATGAGCAGTTCTTC. The rearrangement joins TRBV3-1 to TRBJ2-1; 13 positions match TRBD2. V shed 2 bases, J shed 8 bases, and the junction held 9 bases outside the gene matches. Germline-derived CDR1 and CDR2 are LGHDT and YNNKEL (reference sequence). This CDR3 contains 17 residues.

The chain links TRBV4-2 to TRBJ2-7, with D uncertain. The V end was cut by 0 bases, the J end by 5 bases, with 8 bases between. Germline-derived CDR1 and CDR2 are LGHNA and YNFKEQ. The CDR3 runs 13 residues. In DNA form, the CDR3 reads TGTGCCAGCAGCCAAGAGGCAGGACACGAGCAGTACTTC. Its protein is CASSQEAGHEQYF.

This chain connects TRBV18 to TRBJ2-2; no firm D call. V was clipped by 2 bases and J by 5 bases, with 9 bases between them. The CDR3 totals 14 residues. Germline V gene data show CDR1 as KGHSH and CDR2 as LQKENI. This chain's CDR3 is CASSPIAQTGELFF. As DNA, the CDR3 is TGTGCCAGCTCACCAATAGCACAAACCGGGGAGCTGTTTTTT.

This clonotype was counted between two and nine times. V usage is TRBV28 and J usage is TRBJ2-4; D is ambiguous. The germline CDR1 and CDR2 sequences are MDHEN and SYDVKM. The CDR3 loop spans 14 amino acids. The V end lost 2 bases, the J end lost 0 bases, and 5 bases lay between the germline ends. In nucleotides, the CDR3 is TGTGCCAGCAGTTTAGACGGAGCCAAAAACATTCAGTACTTC. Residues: CASSLDGAKNIQYF. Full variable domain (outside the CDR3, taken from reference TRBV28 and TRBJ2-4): DVKVTQSSRYLVKRTGEKVFLECVQDMDHENMFWYRQDPGLGLRLIYFSYDVKMKEKGDIPEGYSVSREKKERFSLILESASTNQTSMYLCASSLDGAKNIQYFGAGTRLSVL.

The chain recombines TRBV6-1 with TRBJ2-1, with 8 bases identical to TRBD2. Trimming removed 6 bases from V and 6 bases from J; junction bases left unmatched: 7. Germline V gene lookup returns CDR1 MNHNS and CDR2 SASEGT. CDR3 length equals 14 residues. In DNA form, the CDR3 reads TGTGCCAGCAGCAGCGGGAGCCCCCCCAATGAGCAGTTCTTC. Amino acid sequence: CASSSGSPPNEQFF.

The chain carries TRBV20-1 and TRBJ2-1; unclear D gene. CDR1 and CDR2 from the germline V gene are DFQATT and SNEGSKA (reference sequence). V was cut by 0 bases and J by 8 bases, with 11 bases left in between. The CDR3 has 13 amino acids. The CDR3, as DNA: TGCAGTGCTAGAGAGCCGTCAGTATATGAGCAGTTCTTC. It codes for CSAREPSVYEQFF.

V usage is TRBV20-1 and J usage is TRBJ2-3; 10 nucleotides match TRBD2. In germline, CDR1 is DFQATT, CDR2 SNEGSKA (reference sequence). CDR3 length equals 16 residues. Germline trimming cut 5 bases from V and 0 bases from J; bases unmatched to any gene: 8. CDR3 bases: TGCAGTGCTCAGGCGCCTAGCGGGGGCAGCACAGATACGCAGTATTTT. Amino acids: CSAQAPSGGSTDTQYF.

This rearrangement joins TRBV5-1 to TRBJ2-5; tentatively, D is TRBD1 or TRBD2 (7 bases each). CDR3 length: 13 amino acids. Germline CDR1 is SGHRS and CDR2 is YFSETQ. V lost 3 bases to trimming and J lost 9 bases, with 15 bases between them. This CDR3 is CASSSSTGRAQYF. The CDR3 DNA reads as TGCGCCAGCAGCTCCTCGACAGGGAGGGCCCAGTACTTC. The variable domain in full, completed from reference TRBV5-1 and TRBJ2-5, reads KAGVTQTPRYLIKTRGQQVTLSCSPISGHRSVSWYQQTPGQGLQFLFEYFSETQRNKGNFPGRFSGRQFSNSRSEMNVSTLELGDSALYLCASSSSTGRAQYFGPGTRLLVL.

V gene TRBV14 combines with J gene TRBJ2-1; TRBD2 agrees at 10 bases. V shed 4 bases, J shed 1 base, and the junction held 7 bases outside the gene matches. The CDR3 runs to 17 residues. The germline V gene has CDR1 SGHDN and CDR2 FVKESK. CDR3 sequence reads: CASSPPEREGSYNEQFF. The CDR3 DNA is TGTGCCAGCAGCCCTCCGGAGCGGGAGGGTTCCTACAATGAGCAGTTCTTC.

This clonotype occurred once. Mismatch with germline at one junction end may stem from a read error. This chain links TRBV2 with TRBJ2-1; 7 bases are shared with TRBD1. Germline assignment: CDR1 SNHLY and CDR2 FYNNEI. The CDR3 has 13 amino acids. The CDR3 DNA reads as TGTGCCAGCAGGTCCCGACAGGGCAGTGAGCTGTTCTTC. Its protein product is CASRSRQGSELFF.

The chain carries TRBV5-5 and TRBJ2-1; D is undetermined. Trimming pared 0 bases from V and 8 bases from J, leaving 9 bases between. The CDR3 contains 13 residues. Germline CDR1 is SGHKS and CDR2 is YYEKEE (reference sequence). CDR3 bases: TGTGCCAGCAGCTTGGCTCCAAGGGATGAGCAGTTCTTC. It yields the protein CASSLAPRDEQFF.

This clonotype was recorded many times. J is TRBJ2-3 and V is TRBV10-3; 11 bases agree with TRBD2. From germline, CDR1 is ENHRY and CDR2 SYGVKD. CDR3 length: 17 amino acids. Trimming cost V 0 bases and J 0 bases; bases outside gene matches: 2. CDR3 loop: CAISESWTSGSTDTQYF. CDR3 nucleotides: TGTGCCATCAGTGAGTCTTGGACTAGCGGGAGCACAGATACGCAGTATTTT.

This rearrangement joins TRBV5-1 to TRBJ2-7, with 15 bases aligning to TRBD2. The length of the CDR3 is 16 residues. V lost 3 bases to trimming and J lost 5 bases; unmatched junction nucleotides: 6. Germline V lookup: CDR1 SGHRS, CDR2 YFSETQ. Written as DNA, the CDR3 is TGCGCCAGCAGCTACGGACTAGCGGGAGGGAAGAACGAGCAGTACTTC. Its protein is CASSYGLAGGKNEQYF.

CDR3 protein: CASSADRGGEQYF. The CDR3 DNA follows: TGTGCCAGCAGCGCCGACAGGGGTGGCGAGCAGTACTTC. The chain recombines TRBV7-9 with TRBJ2-7; TRBD1 matches 8 bases. Germline V lookup: CDR1 SEHNR, CDR2 FQNEAQ (reference sequence). The CDR3 is made up of 13 amino acids. The trim removed 5 bases at V and 6 bases at J, leaving 6 bases unmatched.

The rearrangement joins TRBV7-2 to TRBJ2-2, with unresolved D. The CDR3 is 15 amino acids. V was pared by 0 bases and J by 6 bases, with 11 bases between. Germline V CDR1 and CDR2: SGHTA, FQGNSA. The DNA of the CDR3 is TGTGCCAGCAGCTTAGCAGAAGCCGGCCCCGGGGAGCTGTTTTTT. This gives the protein CASSLAEAGPGELFF.

The CDR3 DNA reads as TGTGCCACGGGGTATAGCAATCAGCCCCAGCATTTT. Translating gives CATGYSNQPQHF. The chain uses TRBV12-3 or TRBV12-4 and TRBJ1-5; D unclear. The CDR3 consists of 12 residues. Trimming stripped 10 bases from V and 0 bases from J, with 7 bases between.

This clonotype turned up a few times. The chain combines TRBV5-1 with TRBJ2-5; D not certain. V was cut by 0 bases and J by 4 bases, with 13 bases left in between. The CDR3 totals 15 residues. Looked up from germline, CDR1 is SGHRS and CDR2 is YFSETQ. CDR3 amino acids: CASSLALSRAETQYF. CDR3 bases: TGCGCCAGCAGCTTGGCCCTCTCGAGAGCAGAGACCCAGTACTTC.

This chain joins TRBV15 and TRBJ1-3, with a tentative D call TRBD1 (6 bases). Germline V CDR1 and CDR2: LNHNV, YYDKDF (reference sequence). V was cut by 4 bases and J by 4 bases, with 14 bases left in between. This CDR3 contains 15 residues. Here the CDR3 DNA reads TGTGCCACCAGCACATTTTGGGACACGGGAAACACCATATATTTT. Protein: CATSTFWDTGNTIYF.

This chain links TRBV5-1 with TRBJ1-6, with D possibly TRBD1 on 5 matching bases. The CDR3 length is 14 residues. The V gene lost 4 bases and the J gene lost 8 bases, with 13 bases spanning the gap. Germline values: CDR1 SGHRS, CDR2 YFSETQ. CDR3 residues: CASSPRDFYSPLHF. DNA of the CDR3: TGCGCCAGCAGCCCCCGGGACTTTTATTCACCCCTCCACTTT. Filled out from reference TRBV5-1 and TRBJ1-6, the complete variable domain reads KAGVTQTPRYLIKTRGQQVTLSCSPISGHRSVSWYQQTPGQGLQFLFEYFSETQRNKGNFPGRFSGRQFSNSRSEMNVSTLELGDSALYLCASSPRDFYSPLHFGNGTRLTVT.

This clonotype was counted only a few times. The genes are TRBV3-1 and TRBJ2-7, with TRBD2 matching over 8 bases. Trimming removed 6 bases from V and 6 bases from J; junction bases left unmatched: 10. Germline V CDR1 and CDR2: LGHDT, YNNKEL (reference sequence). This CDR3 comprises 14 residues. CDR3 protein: CASSFGGRPIEQYF. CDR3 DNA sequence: TGTGCCAGCAGTTTTGGCGGGAGGCCTATCGAGCAGTACTTC.

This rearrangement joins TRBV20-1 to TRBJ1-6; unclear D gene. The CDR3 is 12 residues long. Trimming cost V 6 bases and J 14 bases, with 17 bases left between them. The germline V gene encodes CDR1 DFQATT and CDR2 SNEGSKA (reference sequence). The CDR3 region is CSASGLARSLHF. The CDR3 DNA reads TGCAGTGCCTCAGGTCTCGCCAGGTCCCTCCACTTT.